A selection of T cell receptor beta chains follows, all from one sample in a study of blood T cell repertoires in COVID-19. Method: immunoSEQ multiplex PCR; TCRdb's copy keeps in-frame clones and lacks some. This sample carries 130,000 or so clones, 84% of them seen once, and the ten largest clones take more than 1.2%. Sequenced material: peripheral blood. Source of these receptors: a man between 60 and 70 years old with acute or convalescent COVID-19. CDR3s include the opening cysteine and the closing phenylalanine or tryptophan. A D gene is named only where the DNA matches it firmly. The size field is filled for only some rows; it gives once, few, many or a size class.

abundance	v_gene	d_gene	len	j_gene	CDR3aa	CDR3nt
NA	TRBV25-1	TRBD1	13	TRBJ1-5	CASSETGVEPQHF	TGTGCCAGCAGTGAGACAGGGGTGGAACCCCAGCATTTT
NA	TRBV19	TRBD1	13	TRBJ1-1	CASRIGTGTEAFF	TGTGCCAGTAGAATTGGGACAGGCACTGAAGCTTTCTTT
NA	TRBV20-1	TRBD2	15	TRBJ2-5	CSASQLAGGKETQYF	TGCAGTGCTAGTCAGCTAGCGGGGGGAAAAGAGACCCAGTACTTC
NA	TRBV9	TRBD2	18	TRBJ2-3	CASSQVPSGSPGTDTQYF	TGTGCCAGCAGCCAGGTGCCTAGCGGGAGCCCCGGGACAGATACGCAGTATTTT
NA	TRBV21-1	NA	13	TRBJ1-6	CASRRQGNSPLHF	TGTGCCAGCAGACGACAAGGAAATTCACCCCTCCACTTT
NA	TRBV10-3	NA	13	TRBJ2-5	CAISGTKQETQYF	TGTGCCATCAGTGGGACTAAACAAGAGACCCAGTACTTC
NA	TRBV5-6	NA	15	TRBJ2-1	CASSLGGTYYNEQFF	TGTGCCAGCAGCTTAGGCGGAACATACTACAATGAGCAGTTCTTC
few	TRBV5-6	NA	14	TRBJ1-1	CASSLNRLGFGAFF	TGTGCCAGCAGCTTGAACAGGCTGGGGTTCGGAGCTTTCTTT
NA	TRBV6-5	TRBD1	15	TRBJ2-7	CASSLDRGVSYEQYF	TGTGCCAGCAGCCTCGACAGGGGAGTATCCTACGAGCAGTACTTC
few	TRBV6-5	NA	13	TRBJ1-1	CASTPGVGTEAFF	TGTGCCAGCACTCCAGGGGTTGGCACTGAAGCTTTCTTT
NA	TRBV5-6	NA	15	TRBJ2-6	CASSPWHSGANVLTF	TGTGCCAGCAGCCCGTGGCACTCTGGGGCCAACGTCCTGACTTTC
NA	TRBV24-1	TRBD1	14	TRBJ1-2	CATSDLLTGVGYTF	TGTGCCACCAGTGATTTGCTAACAGGGGTAGGCTACACCTTC
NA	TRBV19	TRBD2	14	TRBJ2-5	CASSIIAGGETQYF	TGTGCCAGTAGTATCATAGCGGGGGGGGAGACCCAGTACTTC
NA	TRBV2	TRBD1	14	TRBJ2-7	CASSVIGGLYEQYF	TGTGCCAGCAGTGTTATAGGGGGCCTATACGAGCAGTACTTC
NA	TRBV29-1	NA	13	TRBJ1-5	CSVRDFSNQPQHF	TGCAGCGTCCGGGACTTTAGCAATCAGCCCCAGCATTTT
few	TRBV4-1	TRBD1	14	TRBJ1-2	CASSQPRGPGGYTF	TGCGCCAGCAGCCAACCAAGGGGGCCCGGTGGCTACACCTTC
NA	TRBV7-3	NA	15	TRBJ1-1	CASSHDPLGDTEAFF	TGTGCCAGCAGCCACGACCCGTTGGGCGACACTGAAGCTTTCTTT
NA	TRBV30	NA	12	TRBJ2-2	CAWSVRAGELFF	TGTGCCTGGAGTGTGCGTGCTGGGGAGCTGTTTTTT
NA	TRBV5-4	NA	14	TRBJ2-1	CASSVARGGYEQFF	TGTGCCAGCAGTGTCGCCAGGGGAGGGTATGAGCAGTTCTTC
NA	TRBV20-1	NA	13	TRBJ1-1	CSASGTSNTEAFF	TGCAGTGCTAGTGGGACATCGAACACTGAAGCTTTCTTT
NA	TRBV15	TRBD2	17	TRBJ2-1	CATSSWTSGNSYNEQFF	TGTGCCACCAGCAGCTGGACTAGCGGGAACTCCTACAATGAGCAGTTCTTC
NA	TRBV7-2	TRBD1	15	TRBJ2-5	CASSLGGQGTETQYF	TGTGCCAGCAGCTTAGGGGGACAGGGGACAGAGACCCAGTACTTC
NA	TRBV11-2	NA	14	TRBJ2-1	CASSLDISSNEQFF	TGTGCCAGCAGCTTAGATATTAGCTCCAATGAGCAGTTCTTC
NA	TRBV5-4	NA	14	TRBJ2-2	CASSRRLNTGELFF	TGTGCCAGCAGCCGCCGACTCAACACCGGGGAGCTGTTTTTT
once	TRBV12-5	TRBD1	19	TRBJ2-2	CASGLVGVLWDRHTGELFF	TGTGCTAGTGGTTTGGTAGGGGTTCTGTGGGACAGGCACACCGGGGAGCTGTTTTTT
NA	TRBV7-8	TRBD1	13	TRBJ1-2	CASSLTGERGYTF	TGTGCCAGCAGCCTAACAGGGGAGCGGGGCTACACCTTC
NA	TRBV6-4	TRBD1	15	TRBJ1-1	CASSEIAGGNTEAFF	TGTGCCAGCAGTGAGATAGCAGGGGGCAACACTGAAGCTTTCTTT
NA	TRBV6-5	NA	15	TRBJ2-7	CASSYSTGSAGEQYF	TGTGCCAGCAGTTACTCGACAGGATCGGCTGGCGAGCAGTACTTC
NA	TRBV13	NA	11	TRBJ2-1	CASSLAYEQFF	TGTGCCAGCAGCTTAGCCTATGAGCAGTTCTTC
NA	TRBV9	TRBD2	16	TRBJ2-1	CASSPRLAERYNEQFF	TGTGCCAGCAGCCCTAGACTAGCGGAGCGGTACAATGAGCAGTTCTTC
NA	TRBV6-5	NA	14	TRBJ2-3	CASSRDPGTDTQYF	TGTGCCAGCAGCAGGGATCCGGGCACAGATACGCAGTATTTT
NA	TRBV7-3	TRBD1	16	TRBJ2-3	CASSTSRDRDTDTQYF	TGTGCCAGCAGCACCTCCCGGGACAGGGACACAGATACGCAGTATTTT
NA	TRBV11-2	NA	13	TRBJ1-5	CASSLGGDQPQHF	TGTGCCAGCAGCTTAGGCGGCGATCAGCCCCAGCATTTT
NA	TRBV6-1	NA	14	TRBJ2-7	CASSEGVRNYEQYF	TGTGCCAGCAGTGAAGGAGTCAGGAACTACGAGCAGTACTTC
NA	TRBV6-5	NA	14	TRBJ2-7	CASAIGRQAWEQYF	TGTGCCAGCGCGATTGGTAGACAGGCATGGGAGCAGTACTTC
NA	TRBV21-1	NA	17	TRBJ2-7	CASRFSGRYERVYEQYF	TGTGCCAGCAGGTTTAGCGGGAGGTATGAGCGTGTCTACGAGCAGTACTTC
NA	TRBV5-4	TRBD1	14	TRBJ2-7	CASSWGRTGSEQYF	TGTGCCAGCAGCTGGGGTAGGACAGGGTCCGAGCAGTACTTC